Presented here are 3 T cell receptor beta chains from one specimen sequenced in a study of post-analysis software for immune sequencing data. Overall study findings and caveats: Several TRBV segments (TRBV5-6, TRBV5-1 and TRBV20-1 among them) occurred more frequently in patients than in controls.

Tagging with unique molecular identifiers was a feature of the TCR beta cDNA libraries. TCRdb re-called the PCR reads with MiXCR, one entry per CDR3 protein. This repertoire shows hundreds of thousands of distinct CDR3 sequences, approximately 53% found once; its top ten account for 4.6%. No antigen has been assigned to these receptors. The material sequenced was blood. The receptors shown here come from a girl between 10 and 17 years old with multiple sclerosis.

The chain has TRBV29-1 and TRBJ2-1, with TRBD2 as a possible D gene (7 bases). This CDR3 is built from 13 residues. Germline CDR1 is SQVTM and CDR2 is ANQGSEA. Trimming removed 3 bases at V and 12 bases at J, with 18 bases between. CDR3 loop: CSVEVGGRSVQFF. CDR3 sequence (DNA): TGCAGCGTTGAGGTGGGGGGGCGCTCGGTGCAGTTCTTC.

V is TRBV20-1 and J is TRBJ2-5; 11 positions agree with TRBD2. Germline V gene sequence: CDR1 DFQATT, CDR2 SNEGSKA (reference sequence). Unmatched junction bases numbered 4, after V lost 3 bases and J lost 4 bases. The CDR3 is 14 amino acids. This CDR3 reads CSASVAGGRETQYF. The CDR3, as DNA: TGCAGTGCTAGTGTAGCGGGAGGGCGAGAGACCCAGTACTTC.

This chain uses TRBV29-1 with TRBJ2-3; D possibly corresponds to TRBD2 (6 bases). This CDR3 is built from 15 residues. V was shortened by 1 base and J by 2 bases, with 13 bases between the two germline ends. Germline CDR1 and CDR2: SQVTM and ANQGSEA. In DNA, the CDR3 is TGCAGCGTTGAAGGGGACTCGCGGTCCACAGATACGCAGTATTTT. Its protein product is CSVEGDSRSTDTQYF.